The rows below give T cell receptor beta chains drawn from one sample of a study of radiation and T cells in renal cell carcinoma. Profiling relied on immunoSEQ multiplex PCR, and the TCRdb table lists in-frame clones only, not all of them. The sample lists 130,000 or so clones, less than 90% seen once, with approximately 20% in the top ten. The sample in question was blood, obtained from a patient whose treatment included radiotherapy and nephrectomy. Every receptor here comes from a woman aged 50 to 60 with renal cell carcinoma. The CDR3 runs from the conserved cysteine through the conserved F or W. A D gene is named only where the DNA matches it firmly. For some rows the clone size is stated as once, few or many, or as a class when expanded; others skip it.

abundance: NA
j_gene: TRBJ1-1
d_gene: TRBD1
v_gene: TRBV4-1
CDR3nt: TGCGCCAGCAGCCCCGGACAGGGACCGAACACTGAAGCTTTCTTT
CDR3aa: CASSPGQGPNTEAFF

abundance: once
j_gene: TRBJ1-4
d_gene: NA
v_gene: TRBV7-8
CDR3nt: TGTGCCAGCAGCTTAAACCAGGCAACTAATGAAAAACTGTTTTTT
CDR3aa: CASSLNQATNEKLFF

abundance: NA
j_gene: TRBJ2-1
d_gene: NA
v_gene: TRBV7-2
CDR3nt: TGTGCCAGCAGCTTAGGGACAGGGAGGGTGAATGAGCAGTTCTTC
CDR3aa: CASSLGTGRVNEQFF

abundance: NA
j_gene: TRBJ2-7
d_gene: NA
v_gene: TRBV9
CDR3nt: TGTGCCAGCAGCGTAGGACAGACTCACGAGCAGTACTTC
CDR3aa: CASSVGQTHEQYF

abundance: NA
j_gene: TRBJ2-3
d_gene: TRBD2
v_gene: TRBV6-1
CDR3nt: TGTGCCAGCAGTCTAGCGGAACTAAGCACAGATACGCAGTATTTT
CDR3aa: CASSLAELSTDTQYF

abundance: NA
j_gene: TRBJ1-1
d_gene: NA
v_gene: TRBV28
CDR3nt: TGTGCCAGCAGTTTATCTGGGGCTTCCACTGAAGCTTTCTTT
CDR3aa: CASSLSGASTEAFF

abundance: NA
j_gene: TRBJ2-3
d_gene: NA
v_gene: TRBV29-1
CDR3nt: TGCAGCGTTGAAGATCTCGGGCCAGATACGCAGTATTTT
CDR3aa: CSVEDLGPDTQYF

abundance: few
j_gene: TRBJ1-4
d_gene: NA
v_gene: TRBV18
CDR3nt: TGTGCCAGCTCACTTGATTTACGGGGAGCTAATGAAAAACTGTTTTTT
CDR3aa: CASSLDLRGANEKLFF

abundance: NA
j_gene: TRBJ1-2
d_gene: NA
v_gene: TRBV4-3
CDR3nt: TGCGCCAGCAGCCTGATCGGGACCCTCGTGGGGAACTATGGCTACACCTTC
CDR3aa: CASSLIGTLVGNYGYTF

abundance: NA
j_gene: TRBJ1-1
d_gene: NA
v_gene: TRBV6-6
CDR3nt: TGTGCCAGCAGTTACTTACGGCAGAACACTGAAGCTTTCTTT
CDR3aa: CASSYLRQNTEAFF

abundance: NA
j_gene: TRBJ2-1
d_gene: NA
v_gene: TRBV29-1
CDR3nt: TGCAGCGTTGAAGAGGGGTCAGCCGAGCAGTTCTTC
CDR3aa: CSVEEGSAEQFF

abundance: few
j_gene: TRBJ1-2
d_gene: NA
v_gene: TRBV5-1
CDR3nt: TGCGCCAGCAGCTTGGACGGCAGGCAGGGAGGCTACACCTTC
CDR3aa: CASSLDGRQGGYTF

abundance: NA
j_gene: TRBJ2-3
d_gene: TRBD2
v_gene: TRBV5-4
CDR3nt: TGTGCCAGCAGCTTCCCAGGGAGGGCCATATCAGATACGCAGTATTTT
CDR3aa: CASSFPGRAISDTQYF

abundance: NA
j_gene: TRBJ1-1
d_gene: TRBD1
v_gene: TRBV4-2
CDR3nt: TGTGCCAGCAGTCAGACAGGGTTCACTGAAGCTTTCTTT
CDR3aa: CASSQTGFTEAFF

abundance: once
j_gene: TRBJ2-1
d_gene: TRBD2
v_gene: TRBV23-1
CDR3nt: TGCGCCAGCAGTCAAAAGGAGGGAGGGGATGAGCAGTTCTTC
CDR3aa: CASSQKEGGDEQFF

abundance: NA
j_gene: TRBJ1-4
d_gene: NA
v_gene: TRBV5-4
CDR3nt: TGTGCCAGCAGCCATCGACCAGGGAAGGGTGAAAAACTGTTTTTT
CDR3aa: CASSHRPGKGEKLFF

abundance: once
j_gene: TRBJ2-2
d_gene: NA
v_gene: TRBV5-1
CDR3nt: TGCGCCAGCAGGGGCGGGACGGTGAACACCGGGGAGCTGTTTTTT
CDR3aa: CASRGGTVNTGELFF

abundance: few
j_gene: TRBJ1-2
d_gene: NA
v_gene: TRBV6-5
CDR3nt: TGTGCCAGCAGTTACTCTCAGACATTCGGTTATGGCTACACCTTC
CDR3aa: CASSYSQTFGYGYTF

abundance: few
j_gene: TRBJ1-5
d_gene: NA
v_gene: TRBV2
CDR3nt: TGTGCCAGCACCGGCTCCCCCGCTGGGAATCAGCCCCAGCATTTT
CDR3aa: CASTGSPAGNQPQHF

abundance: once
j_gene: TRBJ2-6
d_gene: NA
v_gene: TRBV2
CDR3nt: TGTGCCAGCAGTCCGAGGTCCGGCTCTGGGGCCAACGTCCTGACTTTC
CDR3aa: CASSPRSGSGANVLTF

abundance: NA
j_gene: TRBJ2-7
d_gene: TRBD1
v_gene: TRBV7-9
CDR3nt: TGTGCCAGCAGCCTAGGGGGCACGAGCTACGAGCAGTACTTC
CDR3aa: CASSLGGTSYEQYF

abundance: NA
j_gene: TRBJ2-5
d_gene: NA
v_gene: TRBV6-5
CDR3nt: TGTGCCAGCAGCCGCTTTGCGGCCGCTCAAGAGACCCAGTACTTC
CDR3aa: CASSRFAAAQETQYF